This T cell receptor beta chain came from a study of early T cells in non-severe SARS-CoV-2 infection. This clonotype was observed a few times. CDR1 ENHRY and CDR2 SYGVKD come from the germline V gene. The ends lost 0 bases at V and 2 bases at J; junction bases unmatched: 8. The CDR3 contains 17 residues. Each CDR3 protein is one row after TCRdb ran MiXCR on the 5' RACE reads. This sample carries 35,000 to 45,000 distinct CDR3 sequences, less than 8% of them seen once, and the ten largest clones take around 25%. This chain joins TRBV10-3 and TRBJ1-2, with 8 bases identical to TRBD1. The specimen comprised whole blood, sampled at baseline. The TCR sequence derives from an adult who was a healthcare worker with PCR-confirmed SARS-CoV-2 infection or an uninfected control (not recorded which). The CDR3 region is CAISESRGQARNYGYTF. CDR3 DNA sequence: TGTGCCATCAGTGAGTCCCGGGGACAGGCCAGAAACTATGGCTACACCTTC.